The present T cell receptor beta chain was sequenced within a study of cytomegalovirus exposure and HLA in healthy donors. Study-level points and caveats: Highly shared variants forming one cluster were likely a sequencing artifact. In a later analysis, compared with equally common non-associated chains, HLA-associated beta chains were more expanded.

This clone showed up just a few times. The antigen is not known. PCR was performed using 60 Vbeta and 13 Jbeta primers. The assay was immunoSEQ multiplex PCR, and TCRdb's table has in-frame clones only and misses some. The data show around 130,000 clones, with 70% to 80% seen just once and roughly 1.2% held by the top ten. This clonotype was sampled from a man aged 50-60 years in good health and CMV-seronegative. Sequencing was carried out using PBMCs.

Here the CDR3 DNA reads TGCGCCAGCAGCCACCCTAGTGGGGACAGGGGGACTGAAGCTTTCTTT. Its translation: CASSHPSGDRGTEAFF. V and J are TRBV4-1 and TRBJ1-1, with 11 bases lining up with TRBD1. The CDR3 contains 16 residues. V was pared by 3 bases and J by 5 bases, with 8 bases of the junction left unmatched. Germline lookup yields CDR1 MGHRA and CDR2 YSYEKL.